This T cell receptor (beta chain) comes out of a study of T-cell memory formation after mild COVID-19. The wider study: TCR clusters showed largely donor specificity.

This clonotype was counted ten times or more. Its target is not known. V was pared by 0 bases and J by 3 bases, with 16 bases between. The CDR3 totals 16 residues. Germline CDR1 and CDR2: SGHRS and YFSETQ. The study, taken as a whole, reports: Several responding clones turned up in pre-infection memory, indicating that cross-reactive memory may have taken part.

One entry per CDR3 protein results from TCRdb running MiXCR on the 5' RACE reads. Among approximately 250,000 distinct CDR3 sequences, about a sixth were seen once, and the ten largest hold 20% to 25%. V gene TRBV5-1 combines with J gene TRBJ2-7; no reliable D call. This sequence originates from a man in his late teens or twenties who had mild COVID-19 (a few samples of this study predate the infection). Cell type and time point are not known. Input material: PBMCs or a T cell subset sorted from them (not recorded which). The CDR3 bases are TGCGCCAGCAGCTTGGTACTATTAAAGACGGGCTACGAGCAGTACTTC. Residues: CASSLVLLKTGYEQYF.